The entry below describes one T cell receptor beta chain. This entry belongs to a study of blood T cell repertoires in COVID-19. The CDR3 is 18 amino acids. TCRdb's copy holds only in-frame clones and misses some; the assay was immunoSEQ multiplex PCR. The sample holds 50,000 to 65,000 clones, roughly 92% seen once. This TCR came from a man between 50 and 59 years old with active COVID-19. Sample: peripheral blood. The rearrangement uses TRBV21-1 and TRBJ2-7; TRBD2 is the table's D call, not checked against the DNA. TRBV21-1 is assigned pseudogene status. CDR3 DNA: TGTGCCAGCGCGCAAACTAGCGGTGATCGAGGGAGGGCCTACGAGCAGTACTTC. This codes for CASAQTSGDRGRAYEQYF.